This T cell receptor beta chain was sequenced during a study of blood T cell repertoires in COVID-19. Looked up from germline, CDR1 is PRHDT and CDR2 is FYEKMQ (reference sequence). With 5 bases clipped from V and 3 bases from J, the junction kept 6 bases outside the gene matches. This CDR3 has 15 residues. The method was immunoSEQ multiplex PCR; TCRdb's version includes in-frame clones alone and lacks a portion of them. Of 70,000 to 90,000 clones listed, roughly 70% are singletons. The specimen was peripheral blood. The rearrangement uses TRBV13 and TRBJ2-7, with 11 nucleotides matching TRBD1. The TCR comes from a human donor with acute or convalescent COVID-19. The donor label of this sample is uncertain. CDR3 nucleotide sequence: TGTGCCAGCAGCCCATCCGGGACAGGGGGCTACGAGCAGTACTTC. Translated, it gives CASSPSGTGGYEQYF. Supplemented by reference TRBV13 and TRBJ2-7, the full variable domain reads AAGVIQSPRHLIKEKRETATLKCYPIPRHDTVYWYQQGPGQDPQFLISFYEKMQSDKGSIPDRFSAQQFSDYHSELNMSSLELGDSALYFCASSPSGTGGYEQYFGPGTRLTVT.